Below, one TCR beta chain is given with its context. In the original workflow: From reference gene primer amplification, estimates of nucleated cell counts were derived. Produced via immunoSEQ multiplex PCR; TCRdb's table is partial and in-frame only. V and J calls and clone size are as listed in that table; D and trimming were resolved from the DNA. The sample includes under 140,000 clones, roughly four fifths seen only once; the top ten take more than 15%. This sample is drawn from a study of blood T cell repertoires in COVID-19. Whole-study context: Sources were T cells, B-cell-depleted T cells, or PBMCs; the material itself was cDNA or gDNA.

The sample comprised peripheral blood. This receptor was identified in an older woman with acute or convalescent COVID-19.

The CDR3 here is CASSVQGSGANVLTF. CDR3 DNA sequence: TGTGCCAGCAGCGTACAGGGGTCCGGGGCCAACGTCCTGACTTTC. The chain recombines TRBV9 with TRBJ2-6; a weak D match, TRBD1 (6 bases). This CDR3 spans 15 amino acids. CDR1 SGDLS and CDR2 YYNGEE come from the germline V gene. Between the trimmed V and J ends, which lost 1 base and 4 bases, there was a span of 9 bases.